Included here is one T cell receptor beta chain sequence, with context. Its cognate antigen has yet to be identified. The record has no base qualities; no much larger clone is one base away. The approximately 39 donors, aged about 6 to 95 years, were systemically healthy Caucasian individuals from Russia. Ten milliliters of peripheral blood were drawn from each donor into EDTA-treated Vacutainer tubes. PBMCs were isolated by Ficoll-Paque density-gradient centrifugation, with at least 6 million obtained per sample. Trizol reagent was used to extract total RNA from the PBMCs, yielding at least 5 micrograms per sample. For every donor, an aliquot of PBMCs went through flow cytometry to measure the percentages of naive CD45RAhigh/CD27high T cells. This sample is drawn from a study of blood T cells in healthy people across ages (dated by TCRdb to between 2015 and 2016). About the full investigation: In model experiments, template switching captured about one uniquely barcoded TCR beta cDNA molecule for every two T cells. The study measured age-related changes in TCR beta repertoire diversity using deep sequencing normalized with unique cDNA molecular identifiers. The donors were split into four age groups: young (average 16 years), middle-aged (nearly 40), aged (around 67) and long-lived (about 74). For two donors (one aged 18 to 30 and one aged 80 or older), the study analyzed two additional independent replicas of 1 million unique cDNA reads from the same blood draw.

Overall study results and their limits: Observed TCR beta diversity correlated strongly with the percentage of naive T cells measured by flow cytometry. As age increased, observed TCR beta diversity per million T cells dropped in a roughly linear way, and a significant reduction was already evident by age 40. Because the CMV infection status of the donors was unknown, age-related changes in expanded clonotypes may potentially have been confounded. Bulk unsorted PBMC profiling prevented conclusive comparison of naive and antigen-experienced compartments. Compared with the aged group, the long-lived group had more naive CD4+ T cells, fewer expanded clones and increased TCR diversity, a pattern suggesting age selection. Estimates of total diversity from one million sequenced T cells were regarded as lower bounds and underestimates.

The CDR3 contains 16 residues, cysteine and phenylalanine counted. Only the CDR3 region is kept as DNA, spanning 48 bases read in frame from base 1. V gives up 6 bases and J gives up 5 bases, and the segment between their germline ends measures 19 bases. CDR1 and CDR2, looked up from the germline V gene, are MNHNS and SASEGT. Libraries were built with 5' RACE. Sequencing instrument: Illumina HiSeq 2500. The second PCR ran for roughly 7 to 12 cycles and used a J-beta primer mix along with a sample-barcoded 5' primer. A unique molecular identifier was introduced onto each TCR beta cDNA molecule by a template-switch 5' adaptor carrying 12 random nucleotides. At least 2.5 million CDR3-containing paired-end reads were obtained from each sample. First-strand cDNA synthesis was performed from all RNA using the Mint cDNA synthesis kit, with priming by a TRBC-specific oligonucleotide. Following uracil-DNA glycosylase treatment, a first 18-cycle PCR with universal primers M1SS and BC2_uni_R was performed on all cDNA. On the study's bioinformatics: For normalization, 1 million high-quality reads were randomly selected from each sample, with every read carrying a distinct molecular identifier. Instead of being binned into consensus sequences, reads that shared molecular identifiers were thrown out. MiTCR, run with a Q25 quality threshold and the strictest error-elimination algorithm, handled CDR3 identification, clonotype clustering and error correction. A nonparametric unseen species model with Euler transformation was used to estimate lower-bound total TCR beta diversity. Through fastp at Q25 and MiXCR, TCRdb rebuilt clones from the public reads, retaining in-frame beta chains. Entries are consolidated by CDR3 protein sequence, retaining the most common genes and DNA. TCRdb's processing, not the authors' own work, is the source of the V and J calls. This sample comprises more than 650,000 distinct CDR3 sequences, around 24% of them detected only once. Together, the top ten hold around 3% of the sample.

These same data were also listed under a study on T cells of mothers and their children. The second paper states: The donors were nine systemically healthy Caucasian individuals, made up of three mothers and their six children. cDNA synthesis consumed the entire amount of extracted RNA, loaded at 1.5 ug RNA in each 15 ul reaction. In the second PCR, sample barcodes and 2-4 random nucleotides were introduced via the M1S primer. Each mother yielded over 8 million TCR beta CDR3 reads and each child 2.5 million to 3.5 million reads. Thymic selection shapes the output of TCR recombination in a similar way in related and unrelated pairs, and inherited differences have a minor effect. Normalized repertoire overlap in related mother-child pairs was always slightly higher than in unrelated mother-child pairs, but the difference was never significant. No persistent microchimeric T cell clones were detected, at a sensitivity of 90 to 100 clones per million clonotypes. To look for features that set related mother-child pairs apart from unrelated individuals, the researchers ran deep NGS to compare the TCR beta repertoires of mothers and children. The mean age was around 40 +/- 4 years for the mothers and about 12 +/- 4 years for the children. After adapters were ligated using NEBNext reagents, the libraries underwent 100+100 nt paired-end sequencing on an Illumina HiSeq 2000. To prevent cross-contamination, the mother and child libraries were prepared a month apart and were sequenced in separate runs. For each donor, between about 500,000 and 2,100,000 distinct TCR beta clonotypes were identified. Naive TCR beta clonotypes were estimated from low-frequency clonotypes matched to each donor's FACS-determined naive share, without sorting.

This sequence originates from a boy aged 5-17 years in good health. Sequenced material: blood. The chain was built from TRBV6-1 and TRBJ1-4, with a tentative D gene TRBD1 over 6 matching bases. For the CDR3, the sequence is CASSRQGGGANEKLFF. The DNA sequence is as follows: TGTGCCAGCAGCCGACAAGGGGGGGGAGCAAATGAAAAACTGTTTTTT.